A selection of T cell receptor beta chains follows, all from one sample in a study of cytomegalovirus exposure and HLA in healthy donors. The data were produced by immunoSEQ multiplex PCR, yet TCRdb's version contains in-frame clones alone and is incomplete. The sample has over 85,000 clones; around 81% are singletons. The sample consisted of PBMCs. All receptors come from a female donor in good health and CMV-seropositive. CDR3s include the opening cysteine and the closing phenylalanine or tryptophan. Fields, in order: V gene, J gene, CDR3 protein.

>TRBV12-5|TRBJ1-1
CASGRDRPNTEAFF
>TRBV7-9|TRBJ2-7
CSIEGLSSYEQYF
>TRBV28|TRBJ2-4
CASSRSLVENIQYF
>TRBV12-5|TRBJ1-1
CASGLGGTEAFF
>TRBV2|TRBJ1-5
CASTLLFHQPQHF
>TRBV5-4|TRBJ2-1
CASSPLQGLAGINEQFF
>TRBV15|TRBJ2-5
CATSAGTKETQYF
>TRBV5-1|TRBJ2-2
CASNPGTNTGELFF
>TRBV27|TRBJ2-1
CASSLMDRKFF
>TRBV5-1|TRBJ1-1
CASRAEVYTEAFF
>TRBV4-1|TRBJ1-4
CASRRPGQGLTNEKLFF
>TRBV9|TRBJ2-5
CASGGDYQETQYF
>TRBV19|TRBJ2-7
CASSKTRDRDHEQYF
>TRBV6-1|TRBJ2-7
CASTSSRGYEQYF
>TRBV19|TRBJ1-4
CASNNPGQGSATNEKLFF
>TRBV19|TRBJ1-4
CASSFPGRGLFF
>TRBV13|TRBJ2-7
CASSLGAREQYF
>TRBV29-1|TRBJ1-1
CSGTTGGNTEAFF
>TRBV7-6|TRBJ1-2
CASSLATGAGGYTF
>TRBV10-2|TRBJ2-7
CASSETEGLAYF
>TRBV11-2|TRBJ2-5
CASSLVSGTSAETQYF
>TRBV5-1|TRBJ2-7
CASSLRGRKVLGYEQYF
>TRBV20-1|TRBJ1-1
CSARLIEAFF
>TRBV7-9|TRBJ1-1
CASSLIQGVSTEAFF
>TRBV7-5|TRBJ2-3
CVRIQGAGDTQYF
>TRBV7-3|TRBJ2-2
CASSLTRAGELFF
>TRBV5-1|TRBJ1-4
CASSLQGLTNEKLFF
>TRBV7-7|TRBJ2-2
CASSLESQGTGELFF
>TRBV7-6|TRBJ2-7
CASSLRDSSYEQYF
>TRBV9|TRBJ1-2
CASSVGVGQPNYGYTF
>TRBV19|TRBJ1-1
CASSIRGAVNTEAFF
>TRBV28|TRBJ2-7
CASTSRGLANHYEQYF
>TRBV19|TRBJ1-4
CASSIPRDATNEKLFF
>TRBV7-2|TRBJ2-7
CASSLEPGGYEQYF
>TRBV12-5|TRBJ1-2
CASGHGQATSGYTF
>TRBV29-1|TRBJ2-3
CSVAPSLAGGSADTQYF
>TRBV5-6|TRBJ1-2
CASSSGRRSISYGYTF
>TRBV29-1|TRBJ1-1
CSVQTGGSTEAFF
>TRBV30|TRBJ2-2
CAWDTGTGSAGELFF
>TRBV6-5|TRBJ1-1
CASSAGTREAFF
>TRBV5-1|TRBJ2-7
CASSLGKGGYEQYF
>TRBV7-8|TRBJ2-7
CASSQGLAGEQYF
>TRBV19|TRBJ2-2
CASNRGGRVQINTGELFF
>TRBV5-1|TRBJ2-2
CASSIPSIQRGTGELFF
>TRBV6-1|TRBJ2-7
CASSPSGPSYEQYF
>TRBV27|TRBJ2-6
CASSFNSGVWGSGANVLTF
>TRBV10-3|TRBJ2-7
CAISDETSFSYEQYF
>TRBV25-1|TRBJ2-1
CASSVGRGYNEQFF
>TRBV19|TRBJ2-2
CASSFTVTGELFF
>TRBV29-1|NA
CSVVGGRERGYEQYF